This TCR beta chain was sequenced in a study of T cells expressing NK-cell markers. Study at large: Seven donors tested HCMV-seropositive and one tested seronegative among the eight sequenced. Overall study results and limits: Several of the donors also had these clonotypes leading their CD3+CD56-NKG2C+ fraction. Roughly 1.0-7.0% of CD8+ T cells in about 6 donors belonged to dominant NKG2C+ clonotypes.

TCRdb reprocessed the 5' RACE reads and reports one entry per CDR3 protein, with no DNA. In total, the table holds about half a million distinct CDR3 sequences. CDR1 is SGHRS and CDR2 is YFSETQ in the germline V gene. The CDR3 is made up of 15 amino acids. Points on this clonotype: Its antigen is undetermined.

Input material: blood T cells: a sorted CD56 or NKG2C T cell subset, CD4+ or CD8+ T cells, or bulk PBMC T cells (not recorded which). V and J are TRBV5-1 and TRBJ2-7; TCRdb returns TRBD2, unconfirmable since there is no DNA. This TCR derives from a woman aged 45-60 years in good health. CDR3 protein: CASRPGVSGTYEQYF.